The next 29 T cell receptor beta chains were all read from a single sample in a study of blood T cell repertoires in COVID-19. Produced via immunoSEQ multiplex PCR; TCRdb's table is partial and in-frame only. Of 220,000 or so clones listed, less than 90% are singletons. Sequenced material: PBMCs or T cells enriched from blood (not recorded which). All receptors come from a middle-aged woman who had recovered from COVID-19.

The chain recombines TRBV7-2 with TRBJ2-3, with D perhaps matching TRBD2 (6 bases). Between the trimmed V and J ends, which lost 3 bases and 5 bases, there was a span of 15 bases. Germline lookup yields CDR1 SGHTA and CDR2 FQGNSA. The CDR3 has 15 amino acids. Here the CDR3 reads CASSFERGAIDTQYF. Here the CDR3 DNA reads TGTGCCAGCAGCTTTGAGCGCGGGGCTATAGATACGCAGTATTTT. Full variable domain (missing parts from reference TRBV7-2 and TRBJ2-3): GAGVSQSPSNKVTEKGKDVELRCDPISGHTALYWYRQSLGQGLEFLIYFQGNSAPDKSGLPSDRFSAERTGGSVSTLTIQRTQQEDSAVYLCASSFERGAIDTQYFGPGTRLTVL.

V and J are TRBV6-5 and TRBJ2-1; 9 bases line up with TRBD2. Trimming removed 2 bases from V and 9 bases from J; junction bases left unmatched: 11. From germline, CDR1 is MNHEY and CDR2 SVGAGI. The CDR3 spans 16 residues. The CDR3 is CASSYRAGGPNGEQFF. Here the CDR3 DNA reads TGTGCCAGCAGTTACAGGGCGGGAGGGCCGAACGGTGAGCAGTTCTTC.

The chain combines TRBV2 with TRBJ2-7, with D hard to call. The CDR3 runs 12 residues. Trimming shortened V by 4 bases and J by 2 bases, and 6 bases separated the two germline ends. In germline, CDR1 is SNHLY, CDR2 FYNNEI. The CDR3 DNA sequence: TGTGCCAGCAGTGTCGGTCCCTACGAGCAGTACTTC. Protein product: CASSVGPYEQYF.

The chain carries TRBV5-4 and TRBJ2-2, with D tentatively TRBD2 (7 bases). With 4 bases removed from V and 6 bases from J, the gap between germline ends came to 19 bases. This CDR3 comprises 16 residues. Germline V gene data show CDR1 as SGHNT and CDR2 as YYREEE (reference sequence). The CDR3 bases are TGTGCCAGCAGCCGGGGGGCAGGGGACCTCCCCGGGGAGCTGTTTTTT. Protein: CASSRGAGDLPGELFF.

The genes are TRBV5-1 and TRBJ2-5; 7 nucleotides align to TRBD2. The ends lost 1 base at V and 6 bases at J; junction bases unmatched: 18. In germline, CDR1 is SGHRS, CDR2 YFSETQ. The CDR3 runs 18 residues. For the CDR3, the DNA is TGCGCCAGCAGCTTGATCCTTTTAGCGGGCGATGAACGAAAGACCCAGTACTTC. Protein: CASSLILLAGDERKTQYF. Full variable domain (remainder filled in from reference TRBV5-1 and TRBJ2-5): KAGVTQTPRYLIKTRGQQVTLSCSPISGHRSVSWYQQTPGQGLQFLFEYFSETQRNKGNFPGRFSGRQFSNSRSEMNVSTLELGDSALYLCASSLILLAGDERKTQYFGPGTRLLVL.

This chain connects TRBV5-1 to TRBJ2-5; D may be TRBD2 (5 bases). Germline V lookup: CDR1 SGHRS, CDR2 YFSETQ. The CDR3 sequence is 15 residues long. Trimming removed 0 bases at V and 3 bases at J, with 12 bases between. CDR3 loop: CASSLGVGKEETQYF. As DNA, the CDR3 is TGCGCCAGCAGCTTGGGGGTCGGGAAGGAAGAGACCCAGTACTTC.

This clone was counted only a few times. This chain connects TRBV18 to TRBJ2-2; TRBD2 agrees at 15 bases. The junction had 9 bases not matched to a gene; V was cut back by 6 bases and J by 1 base. The CDR3 covers 19 residues. Germline V gives CDR1 KGHSH, CDR2 LQKENI. CDR3 sequence reads: CASSRTSGRAFENTGELFF. In DNA form, the CDR3 reads TGTGCCAGCTCCAGGACTAGCGGGAGGGCCTTCGAGAACACCGGGGAGCTGTTTTTT.

V is TRBV30 and J is TRBJ2-5; D is ambiguous. Trimming cost V 4 bases and J 5 bases, with 11 bases left between them. Germline-derived CDR1 and CDR2 are GTSNPN and SVGIG (reference sequence). CDR3 size: 12 residues. The CDR3 nucleotides are TGTGCCTGGACCCATAGCTTGGAGACCCAGTACTTC. Its protein product is CAWTHSLETQYF.

The rearrangement links TRBV10-1 to TRBJ2-5, with a possible D match to TRBD1 (5 bases). Per germline, CDR1 WNHNN and CDR2 SYGVQD (reference sequence). The length of the CDR3 is 13 residues. Trimming left V 5 bases short and J 7 bases short, with 14 bases between. The DNA of the CDR3 is TGCGCCAGCAGTACGGACAAGAGAGGGACCCAGTACTTC. It codes for CASSTDKRGTQYF.

V usage is TRBV3-1 (or the pseudogene TRBV3-2) and J usage is TRBJ1-2; 7 bases agree with TRBD1. The germline V gene has CDR1 LGHDT and CDR2 YNNKEL (reference sequence). There are 15 residues in the CDR3. V was pared by 7 bases and J by 7 bases, with 15 bases of the junction left unmatched. The CDR3 bases are TGTGCCAGCACCAACCTTTTAGGGGGCGGCGGTGGCTACACCTTC. Encoded protein: CASTNLLGGGGGYTF.

This clone occurred a few times. The chain couples TRBV5-1 to TRBJ1-3; no clear D. Between the trimmed V and J ends, which lost 0 bases and 4 bases, there was a span of 14 bases. Germline CDR1 and CDR2: SGHRS and YFSETQ. The CDR3 has 16 amino acids. CDR3 sequence (DNA): TGCGCCAGCAGCTTGGATAACCGATCGGGAGGAAACACCATATATTTT. This gives the protein CASSLDNRSGGNTIYF.

This clone was counted only a few times. The chain couples TRBV27 to TRBJ2-5; 7 bases fit TRBD1. Germline V gene lookup returns CDR1 MNHEY and CDR2 SMNVEV (reference sequence). V dropped 6 bases and J dropped 5; count of bases not matched to a gene: 12. This CDR3 comprises 15 residues. In DNA form, the CDR3 reads TGTGCCAGCAGCCGAATAGGGGGCGTCGGGGAGACCCAGTACTTC. This encodes CASSRIGGVGETQYF.

J is TRBJ2-7 and V is TRBV7-8; D is unresolved. Trimming stripped 4 bases from V and 3 bases from J, with 13 bases between. The CDR3 totals 14 residues. The V gene's germline CDR1 is SGHVS and CDR2 FQNEAQ. The CDR3 sequence is CASSSRRLHYEQYF. In DNA, the CDR3 is TGTGCCAGCAGCTCCCGCCGTTTACACTACGAGCAGTACTTC. The entire variable domain, with the rest obtained from reference TRBV7-8 and TRBJ2-7, is as follows: GAGVSQSPRYKVAKRGQDVALRCDPISGHVSLFWYQQALGQGPEFLTYFQNEAQLDKSGLPSDRFFAERPEGSVSTLKIQRTQQEDSAVYLCASSSRRLHYEQYFGPGTRLTVT.

The V gene is TRBV12-3 or TRBV12-4, the J gene TRBJ2-2, with TRBD1 as a possible D gene (6 bases). CDR3 size: 13 residues. The V gene lost 6 bases and the J gene lost 6 bases, with 11 bases spanning the gap. CDR3 coding DNA: TGTGCCAGCAGCGCAGGGGCCGCCGGGGAGCTGTTTTTT. Its protein is CASSAGAAGELFF.

This chain connects TRBV5-6 to TRBJ1-6; 9 bases map to TRBD1. J was trimmed by 5 bases and V by 5 bases; bases with no gene match: 5. Germline V gives CDR1 SGHDT, CDR2 YYEEEE. The CDR3 is 15 amino acids. CDR3 in DNA: TGTGCCAGCAGTTGGACAGGGGTAGATAATTCACCCCTCCACTTT. Its protein product is CASSWTGVDNSPLHF.

The chain employs TRBV7-3 and TRBJ2-6, with D uncertain. Looked up from germline, CDR1 is SGHTA and CDR2 is FQGTGA. This CDR3 region has 13 residues. Trimming cost V 6 bases and J 3 bases, with 6 bases left between them. As DNA, the CDR3 is TGTGCCAGCAGGTTCGGTGGGGCCAACGTCCTGACTTTC. Translated, it gives CASRFGGANVLTF.

This clone showed up just a few times. The V gene is TRBV27, the J gene TRBJ2-1; TRBD2 matches at 11 bases. V lost 6 bases to trimming and J lost 10 bases; unmatched junction nucleotides: 11. Germline V gene lookup returns CDR1 MNHEY and CDR2 SMNVEV (reference sequence). CDR3 length: 15 residues. The CDR3 DNA reads TGTGCCAGCAGACCACTAGCGGGAGCCTTCCCCGAGCAGTTCTTC. Translation gives CASRPLAGAFPEQFF.

The gene calls are TRBV15 and TRBJ2-3, with 10 bases that match TRBD2. There are 21 residues in the CDR3. CDR1 and CDR2 from the germline V gene are LNHNV and YYDKDF (reference sequence). Trimming at V came to 1 base and at J to 0 bases, leaving 16 bases not matched to a gene. CDR3 in DNA: TGTGCCACCAGCAGAGTTCCTAGGCTAGCGGGAGAGACCTATAGCACAGATACGCAGTATTTT. Encoded protein: CATSRVPRLAGETYSTDTQYF.

This chain connects TRBV7-2 to TRBJ2-2; 10 bases are shared with TRBD2. The CDR3 has 17 amino acids. J gave up 4 bases and V 4 bases, and 9 bases lay outside the gene matches. CDR1 and CDR2 from the germline V gene are SGHTA and FQGNSA. The CDR3 sequence is CASSSTLAGESTGELFF. The CDR3 DNA reads TGTGCCAGCAGCTCGACGCTAGCGGGAGAGAGCACCGGGGAGCTGTTTTTT.

J is TRBJ1-5 and V is TRBV3-1 (or the pseudogene TRBV3-2), with a possible D match to TRBD1 (6 bases). From germline, CDR1 is LGHDT and CDR2 YNNKEL (reference sequence). Trimming cost V 3 bases and J 7 bases, with 7 bases left between them. The CDR3 spans 12 residues. The DNA of the CDR3 is TGTGCCAGCAGCCATACAGGGCAGCCCCAGCATTTT. Its translation is CASSHTGQPQHF.

This clone was detected only once. J is TRBJ1-1 and V is TRBV18, with 7 bases aligning to TRBD1. CDR3 size: 15 residues. Germline CDR1 is KGHSH and CDR2 is LQKENI. V lost 1 base and J lost 0; bases outside the gene matches: 2. Here the CDR3 reads CASSPLTGMNTEAFF. The CDR3 nucleotides read TGTGCCAGCTCACCACTGACAGGGATGAACACTGAAGCTTTCTTT.

This chain joins TRBV11-2 and TRBJ1-2, with D maybe TRBD1 (5 bases). The V end was cut by 1 base, the J end by 8 bases, with 11 bases between. The CDR3 consists of 13 residues. The V gene's germline CDR1 is SGHAT and CDR2 FQNNGV. The CDR3 reads CASSLGGREGYTF. CDR3 coding DNA: TGTGCCAGCAGCTTAGGTGGCAGGGAAGGCTACACCTTC.

This sequence joins TRBV7-8 and TRBJ1-2, with a possible D match to TRBD1 (6 bases). The CDR3 length is 15 residues. V was pared by 4 bases and J by 4 bases, with 16 bases between. Germline CDR1 is SGHVS and CDR2 is FQNEAQ. DNA for the CDR3: TGTGCCAGCAGCTCGACAGGCCCCGCTGGCTATGGCTACACCTTC. Translating gives CASSSTGPAGYGYTF. Full variable domain (missing parts from reference TRBV7-8 and TRBJ1-2): GAGVSQSPRYKVAKRGQDVALRCDPISGHVSLFWYQQALGQGPEFLTYFQNEAQLDKSGLPSDRFFAERPEGSVSTLKIQRTQQEDSAVYLCASSSTGPAGYGYTFGSGTRLTVV.

V is TRBV2 and J is TRBJ1-5; TRBD1 matches at 8 bases. The CDR3 length is 17 residues. With 6 bases clipped from V and 1 base from J, the junction kept 11 bases outside the gene matches. Germline-derived CDR1 and CDR2 are SNHLY and FYNNEI. For the CDR3, the DNA is TGTGCCAGCAGCGTGGACAGGGAGGGGATGAGCAATCAGCCCCAGCATTTT. Protein: CASSVDREGMSNQPQHF.

V usage is TRBV20-1 and J usage is TRBJ2-3; D is uncertain. The CDR3 runs 11 residues. V lost 3 bases, J lost 9 bases, and 10 bases lay in between. CDR1 and CDR2 from the germline V gene are DFQATT and SNEGSKA (reference sequence). The CDR3 coding sequence is TGCAGTGCTAGCCGACTGAGGACGCAGTATTTT. Amino acids: CSASRLRTQYF.

The rearrangement joins TRBV7-3 to TRBJ2-3, with 8 positions matching TRBD1. V shed 4 bases and J 2 bases; nucleotides not matched to a gene: 5. This CDR3 region has 15 residues. Germline loops: CDR1 SGHTA, CDR2 FQGTGA. The CDR3 sequence: CASSSQGADTDTQYF. CDR3 in DNA: TGTGCCAGCAGCTCGCAGGGGGCAGACACAGATACGCAGTATTTT.

The chain recombines TRBV5-4 with TRBJ2-7; the match to TRBD2 covers 9 bases. The ends lost 2 bases at V and 3 bases at J; junction bases unmatched: 0. Germline assignment: CDR1 SGHNT and CDR2 YYREEE (reference sequence). This CDR3 is 13 amino acids long. Here the CDR3 DNA reads TGTGCCAGCAGCTTTAGCGGGAGCTACGAGCAGTACTTC. Residues: CASSFSGSYEQYF.

The chain employs TRBV19 and TRBJ2-3; 9 bases fit TRBD2. The CDR3 covers 16 residues. V trimming: 4 bases; J trimming: 3 bases; junction bases outside the gene matches: 8. The V gene's germline CDR1 is LNHDA and CDR2 SQIVND (reference sequence). CDR3 region: CASSTNSGRDTDTQYF. The CDR3 DNA follows: TGTGCCAGTAGTACTAATAGCGGGAGAGATACAGATACGCAGTATTTT.

The V and J genes are TRBV7-9 and TRBJ2-5; TRBD1 is a possible D gene (6 bases). This CDR3 comprises 16 residues. Germline loops: CDR1 SEHNR, CDR2 FQNEAQ (reference sequence). Between the trimmed V and J ends, which lost 5 bases and 4 bases, there was a span of 20 bases. The CDR3 nucleotides read TGTGCCAGCAGCCAATCACGGACAGAAATTATAGAGACCCAGTACTTC. Its protein is CASSQSRTEIIETQYF.